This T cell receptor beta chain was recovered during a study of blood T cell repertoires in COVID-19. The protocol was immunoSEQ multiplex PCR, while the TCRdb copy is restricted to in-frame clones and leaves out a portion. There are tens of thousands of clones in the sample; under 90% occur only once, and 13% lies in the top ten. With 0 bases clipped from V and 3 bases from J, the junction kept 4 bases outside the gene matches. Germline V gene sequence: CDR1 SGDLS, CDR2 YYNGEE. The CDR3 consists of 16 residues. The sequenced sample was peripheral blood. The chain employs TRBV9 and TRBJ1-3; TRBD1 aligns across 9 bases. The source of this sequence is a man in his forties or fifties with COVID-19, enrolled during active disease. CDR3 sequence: CASSVDGTGFGNTIYF. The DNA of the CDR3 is TGTGCCAGCAGCGTAGATGGGACAGGGTTTGGAAACACCATATATTTT.